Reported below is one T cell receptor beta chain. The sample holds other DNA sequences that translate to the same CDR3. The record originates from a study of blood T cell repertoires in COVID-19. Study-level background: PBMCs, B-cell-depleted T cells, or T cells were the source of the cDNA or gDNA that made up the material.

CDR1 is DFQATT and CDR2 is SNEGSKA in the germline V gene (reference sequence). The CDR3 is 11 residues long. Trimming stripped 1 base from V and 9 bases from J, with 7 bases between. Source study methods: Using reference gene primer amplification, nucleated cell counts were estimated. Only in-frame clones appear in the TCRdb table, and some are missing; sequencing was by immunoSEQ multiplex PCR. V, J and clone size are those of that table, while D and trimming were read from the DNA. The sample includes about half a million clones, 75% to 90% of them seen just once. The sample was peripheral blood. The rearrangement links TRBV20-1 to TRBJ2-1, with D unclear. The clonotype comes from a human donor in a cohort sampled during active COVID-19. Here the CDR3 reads CSARGTGEQFF. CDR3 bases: TGCAGTGCTAGAGGTACTGGTGAGCAGTTCTTC.